The entry below gives a single T cell receptor (beta chain) sequence along with its context. These data are taken from a study of stem cell transplantation in POMP-related autoinflammatory disease. About the study: The study hypothesized thymoproteasome defects skew the TRB repertoire via impaired CD8+ selection.

Germline lookup yields CDR1 SEHNR and CDR2 FQNEAQ (reference sequence). With 2 bases clipped from V and 2 bases from J, the junction kept 4 bases outside the gene matches. The CDR3 totals 15 residues. Sequenced by immunoSEQ multiplex PCR; TCRdb stores in-frame clones only, minus some. Here the sample spans tens of thousands of clones, about nine tenths being singletons. The sequencing used CD4+ T cells from PBMCs, collected after stem cell transplantation. The sequence came from a human patient with POMP-related autoinflammation and immune dysregulation (PRAID). Some T cells may have originated in the graft donor. This chain links TRBV7-9 with TRBJ2-3, with 7 bases aligning to TRBD2. DNA of the CDR3: TGTGCCAGCAGCTTATTCGGGAGGAACACAGATACGCAGTATTTT. Amino acid sequence: CASSLFGRNTDTQYF.